This TCR beta chain derives from a study of T cell responses to AZD1222 COVID-19 vaccine. The wider study: Recipients boosted at about 4 weeks or about 12 weeks are pooled. Study-wide points: Only six people who got AZD1222 tested seropositive at baseline. Spike regions recognized by vaccine-associated CD4 TCRs spanned the protein, led by 160-218 and 743-854. Females made up more of the donors, who were largely white British, and clonal diversity may have come out too low.

TCRdb's copy holds only in-frame clones and misses some; the assay was immunoSEQ multiplex PCR. This sample has some 130,000 clones, with roughly 89% found just once. CDR1 and CDR2 (germline): SGDLS, YYNGEE. This CDR3 is built from 14 residues. Trimming removed 5 bases at V and 3 bases at J, with 15 bases between. Of note for this clone: Its antigen remains unknown.

The sequencing used peripheral blood, collected on day 0 of AZD1222 vaccination. The sequence derives from an adult in good health. The chain recombines TRBV9 with TRBJ2-7, with D hard to call. In DNA, the CDR3 is TGTGCCAGCAGTCCCGGGCAGGCGTTCTACGAGCAGTACTTC. Translation: CASSPGQAFYEQYF.